Reported below is one T cell receptor beta chain. The data belong to a study of T cell responses to AZD1222 COVID-19 vaccine. As for the study in general: Analysis merged second doses at about 4 or about 12 weeks.

The repertoire was sequenced with immunoSEQ multiplex PCR; TCRdb's copy has only in-frame clones and lacks some. The sample comprises some 140,000 clones, roughly 82% of which are singletons, and 4.1% rests with the top ten. The CDR3 is 11 residues long. Trimming shortened V by 5 bases and J by 11 bases, and 11 bases separated the two germline ends. Germline V gene lookup returns CDR1 SGHTA and CDR2 FQGNSA. V gene TRBV7-2 combines with J gene TRBJ2-3; a weak D match, TRBD2 (6 bases). Sequenced here: peripheral blood, sampled on day 0 of AZD1222 vaccination. This TCR was recovered from an adult in good health. CDR3 protein: CASSVGTGQYF. For the CDR3, the DNA is TGTGCCAGCAGCGTCGGGACTGGGCAGTATTTT.